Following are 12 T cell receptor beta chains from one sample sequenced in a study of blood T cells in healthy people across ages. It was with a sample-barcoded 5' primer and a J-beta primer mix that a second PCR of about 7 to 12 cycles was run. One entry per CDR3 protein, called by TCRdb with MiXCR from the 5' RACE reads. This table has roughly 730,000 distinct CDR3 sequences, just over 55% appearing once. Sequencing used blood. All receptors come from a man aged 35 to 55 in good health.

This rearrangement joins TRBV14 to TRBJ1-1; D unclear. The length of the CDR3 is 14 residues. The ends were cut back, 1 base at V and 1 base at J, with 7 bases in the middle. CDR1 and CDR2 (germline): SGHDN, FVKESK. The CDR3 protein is CASSQVFSNTEAFF. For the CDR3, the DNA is TGTGCCAGCAGCCAAGTCTTCTCGAACACTGAAGCTTTCTTT.

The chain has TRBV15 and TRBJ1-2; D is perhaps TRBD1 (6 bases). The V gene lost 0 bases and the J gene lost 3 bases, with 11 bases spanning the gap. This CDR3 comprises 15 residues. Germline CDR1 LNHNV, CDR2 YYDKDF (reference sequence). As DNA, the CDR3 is TGTGCCACCAGCAGAGATCTAGCAGGGGACTATGGCTACACCTTC. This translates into CATSRDLAGDYGYTF.

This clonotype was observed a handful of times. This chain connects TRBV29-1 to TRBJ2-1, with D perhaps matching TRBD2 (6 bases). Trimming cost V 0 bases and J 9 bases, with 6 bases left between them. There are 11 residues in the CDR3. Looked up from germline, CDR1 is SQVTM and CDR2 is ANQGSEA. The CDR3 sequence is CSVEEGGEQFF. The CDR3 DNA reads TGCAGCGTTGAAGAGGGGGGTGAGCAGTTCTTC.

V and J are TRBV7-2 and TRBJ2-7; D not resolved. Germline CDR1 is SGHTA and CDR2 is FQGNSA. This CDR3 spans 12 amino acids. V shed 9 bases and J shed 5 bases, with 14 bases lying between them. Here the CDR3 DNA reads TGTGCCAGTTCCTTGGCCGCCAACGAGCAGTACTTC. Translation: CASSLAANEQYF.

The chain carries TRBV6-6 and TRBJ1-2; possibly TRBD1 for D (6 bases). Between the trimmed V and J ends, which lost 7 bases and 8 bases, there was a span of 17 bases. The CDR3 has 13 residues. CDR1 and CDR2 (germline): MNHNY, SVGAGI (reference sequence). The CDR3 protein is CASTPGTPGGYTF. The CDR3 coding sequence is TGTGCCAGCACCCCGGGGACACCGGGAGGCTACACCTTC.

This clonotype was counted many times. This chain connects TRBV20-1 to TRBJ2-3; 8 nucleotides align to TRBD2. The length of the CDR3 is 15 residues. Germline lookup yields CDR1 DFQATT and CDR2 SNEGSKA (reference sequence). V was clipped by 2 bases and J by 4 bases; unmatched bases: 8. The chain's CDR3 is CSARHSGASPDTQYF. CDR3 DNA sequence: TGCAGTGCTAGACATAGCGGGGCAAGTCCAGATACGCAGTATTTT.

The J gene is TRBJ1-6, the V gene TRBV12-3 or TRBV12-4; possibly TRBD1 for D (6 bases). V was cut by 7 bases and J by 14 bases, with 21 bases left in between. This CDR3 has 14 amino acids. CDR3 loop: CASTDTGGASALHF. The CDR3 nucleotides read TGTGCCAGCACCGACACCGGGGGGGCTTCGGCCCTCCACTTT.

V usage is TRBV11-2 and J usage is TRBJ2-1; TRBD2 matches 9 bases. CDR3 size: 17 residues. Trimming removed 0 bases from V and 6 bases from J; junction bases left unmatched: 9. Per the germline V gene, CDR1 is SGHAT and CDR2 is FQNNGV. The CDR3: CASSLDVSGGPPNEQFF. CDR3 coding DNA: TGTGCCAGCAGCTTAGACGTTAGCGGGGGCCCCCCCAATGAGCAGTTCTTC.

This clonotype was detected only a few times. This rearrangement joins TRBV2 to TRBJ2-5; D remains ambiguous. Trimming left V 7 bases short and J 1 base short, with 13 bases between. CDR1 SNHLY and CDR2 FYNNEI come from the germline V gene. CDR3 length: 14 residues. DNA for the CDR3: TGTGCCAGCATTGGGTTTGACGGCCAAGAGACCCAGTACTTC. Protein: CASIGFDGQETQYF.

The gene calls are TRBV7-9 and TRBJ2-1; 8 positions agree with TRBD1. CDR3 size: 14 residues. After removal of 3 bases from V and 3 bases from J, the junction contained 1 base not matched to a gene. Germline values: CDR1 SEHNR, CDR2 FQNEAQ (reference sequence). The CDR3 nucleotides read TGTGCCAGCAGCTTCGACAGGGGCTACAATGAGCAGTTCTTC. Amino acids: CASSFDRGYNEQFF. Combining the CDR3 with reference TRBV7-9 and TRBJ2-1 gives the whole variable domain DTGVSQNPRHKITKRGQNVTFRCDPISEHNRLYWYRQTLGQGPEFLTYFQNEAQLEKSRLLSDRFSAERPKGSFSTLEIQRTEQGDSAMYLCASSFDRGYNEQFFGPGTRLTVL.

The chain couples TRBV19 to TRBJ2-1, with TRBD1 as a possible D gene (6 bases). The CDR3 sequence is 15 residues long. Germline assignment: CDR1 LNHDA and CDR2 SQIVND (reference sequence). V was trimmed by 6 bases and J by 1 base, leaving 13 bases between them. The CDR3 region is CASSRTATSYNEQFF. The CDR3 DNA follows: TGTGCCAGTAGCCGGACAGCCACGTCCTACAATGAGCAGTTCTTC.

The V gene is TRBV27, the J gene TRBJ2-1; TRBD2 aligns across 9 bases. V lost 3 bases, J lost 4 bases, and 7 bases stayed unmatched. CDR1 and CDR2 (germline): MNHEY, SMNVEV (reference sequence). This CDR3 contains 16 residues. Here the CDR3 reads CASSLVWRGGYNEQFF. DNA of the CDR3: TGTGCCAGCAGTTTGGTCTGGCGGGGGGGATACAATGAGCAGTTCTTC.